This TCR beta chain was identified in a study of cytomegalovirus exposure and HLA in healthy donors. With 60 Vbeta and 13 Jbeta primers, the PCR was carried out. Libraries were prepared by immunoSEQ multiplex PCR; TCRdb keeps only in-frame clonotypes and omits some of them. The table shows 70,000 to 95,000 clones, with 81% occurring only once. Findings and limits, study-wide: Some highly shared sequence variants likely arose as a pipeline artifact. DRB1 had the most TCR associations and HLA-C the fewest, a later analysis found, with rates varying by HLA locus.

V gave up 5 bases and J gave up 1 base; unmatched junction bases: 4. Germline values: CDR1 MNHNY, CDR2 SVGAGI (reference sequence). The CDR3 contains 15 residues. As regards this clone: No antigen is known for it.

This chain joins TRBV6-6 and TRBJ2-3, with TRBD1 identical over 9 bases. Source material: PBMCs. The TCR was taken from a woman in her twenties or thirties in good health and CMV-seronegative. CDR3 nucleotide sequence: TGTGCCAGCAGTGACCGACAGGGGGGCACAGATACGCAGTATTTT. Its protein product is CASSDRQGGTDTQYF.